The T cell receptor beta chain described here comes from a study of cytomegalovirus exposure and HLA in healthy donors. Study as a whole: From around 180 million T cells, an earlier analysis saw around 120 million unique TCR beta sequences. The study, taken as a whole, reports: The authors confirmed in vitro that three CMV-associated chains were specific for CMV antigens.

PCR used 60 Vbeta primers and 13 Jbeta primers. Assay used: immunoSEQ multiplex PCR; TCRdb lists only in-frame clones, some missing. The sample yields about 130,000 clones, roughly four fifths seen once. In its sample, this clone was seen once. Its antigen is currently unknown. Germline CDR1 LGHNA, CDR2 YNFKEQ. This CDR3 contains 17 residues. The V and J ends lost 1 base and 7 bases, in that order; junction bases with no gene match: 10. This receptor was taken from a boy younger than 10 in good health and CMV-seronegative. The sequenced material came from PBMCs. This rearrangement joins TRBV4-2 to TRBJ2-3, with 11 bases fitting TRBD2. The CDR3 reads CASSQVSLSGRANTQYF. The CDR3 DNA follows: TGTGCCAGCAGCCAAGTCAGTCTTAGCGGGAGGGCGAATACGCAGTATTTT.